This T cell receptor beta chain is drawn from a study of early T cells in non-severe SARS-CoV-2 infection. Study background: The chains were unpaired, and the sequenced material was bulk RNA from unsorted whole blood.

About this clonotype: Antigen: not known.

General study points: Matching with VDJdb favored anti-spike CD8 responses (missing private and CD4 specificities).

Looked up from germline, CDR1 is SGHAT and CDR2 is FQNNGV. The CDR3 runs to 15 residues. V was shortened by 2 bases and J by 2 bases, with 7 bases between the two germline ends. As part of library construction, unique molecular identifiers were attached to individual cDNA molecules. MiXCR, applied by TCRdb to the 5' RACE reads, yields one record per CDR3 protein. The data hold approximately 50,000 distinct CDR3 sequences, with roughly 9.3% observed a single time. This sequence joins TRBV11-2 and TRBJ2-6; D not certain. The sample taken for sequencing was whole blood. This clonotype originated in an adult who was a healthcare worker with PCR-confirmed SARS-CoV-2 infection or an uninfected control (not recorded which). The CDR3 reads CASSLNPPGANVLTF. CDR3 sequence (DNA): TGTGCCAGCAGCTTAAATCCTCCTGGGGCCAACGTCCTGACTTTC.